This T cell receptor (beta chain) was identified in a study of T cells in localized non-small cell lung cancer. Study results and limitations: Sequencing involved a lone tumor region, leaving heterogeneity possible.

Repertoires were generated with immunoSEQ multiplex PCR, while TCRdb's copy carries only in-frame clones and drops some. The table includes over 40,000 clones, roughly nine tenths detected once. Details on this clone: What it binds is not known.

Sequencing was performed on peripheral blood, taken before any cancer treatment. This clonotype was obtained from a woman between 18 and 50 years old with stage III lung adenocarcinoma.

The CDR3 DNA sequence: TGTGCCAGCAGCTTACTTAACAATGAGCAGTTCTTC. Protein sequence: CASSLLNNEQFF. V gene TRBV7-2 combines with J gene TRBJ2-1; D is uncertain. V lost 2 bases and J lost 5, with 4 bases in between. This CDR3 has 12 amino acids. Per germline, CDR1 SGHTA and CDR2 FQGNSA. Variable domain in full (rest from reference TRBV7-2 and TRBJ2-1): GAGVSQSPSNKVTEKGKDVELRCDPISGHTALYWYRQSLGQGLEFLIYFQGNSAPDKSGLPSDRFSAERTGGSVSTLTIQRTQQEDSAVYLCASSLLNNEQFFGPGTRLTVL.